This TCR beta chain was identified in a study of long-term antiretroviral therapy in people with HIV. The assay used was immunoSEQ (version v3.0), run at survey level. Measured with immunoSEQ multiplex PCR; TCRdb has only the in-frame clones, and not every one. This table holds fewer than 30,000 clones, about 86% found once. Study-level results: Information on adherence to ART, viral resistance or therapy changes was unavailable.

Germline V lookup: CDR1 MNHEY, CDR2 SVGAGI. This CDR3 has 13 residues. The V gene lost 5 bases and the J gene lost 2 bases, with 9 bases spanning the gap. This clone appeared once. Its antigen is still unknown. The specimen was unsorted PBMCs, collected 0.8 years after starting antiretroviral therapy. The V and J genes are TRBV6-5 and TRBJ1-1, with D uncertain. The receptor was isolated from a woman aged 25-40 years with HIV. The CDR3 region has the DNA TGTGCCAGCAGTACGGGTGACAACACTGAAGCTTTCTTT. Translating gives CASSTGDNTEAFF.